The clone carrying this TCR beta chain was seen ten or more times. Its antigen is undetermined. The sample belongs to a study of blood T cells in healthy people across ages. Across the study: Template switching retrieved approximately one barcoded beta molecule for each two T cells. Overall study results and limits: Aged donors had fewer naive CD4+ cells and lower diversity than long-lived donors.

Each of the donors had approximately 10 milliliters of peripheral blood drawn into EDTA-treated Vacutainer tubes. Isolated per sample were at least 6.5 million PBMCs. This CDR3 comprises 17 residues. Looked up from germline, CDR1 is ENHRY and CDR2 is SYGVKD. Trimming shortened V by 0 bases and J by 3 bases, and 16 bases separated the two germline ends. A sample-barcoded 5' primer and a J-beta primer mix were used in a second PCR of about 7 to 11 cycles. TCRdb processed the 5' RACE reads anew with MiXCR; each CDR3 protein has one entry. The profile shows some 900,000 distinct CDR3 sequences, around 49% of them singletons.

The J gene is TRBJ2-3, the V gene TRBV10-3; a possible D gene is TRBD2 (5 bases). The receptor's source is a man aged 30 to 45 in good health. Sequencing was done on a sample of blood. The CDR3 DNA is TGTGCCATCAGTGAGTCTTCAGAGGGTCTAACGACAGATACGCAGTATTTT. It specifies CAISESSEGLTTDTQYF.